This is a list of T cell receptor beta chains from one sample in a study of blood T cells in healthy people across ages. TCRdb analysed the 5' RACE reads with MiXCR anew, one entry per CDR3 protein. This sample has about 1.4 million distinct CDR3 sequences, with approximately 60% found just once. Sequenced input: blood. These receptors all come from a man between 18 and 29 years old in good health. The CDR3 runs from the conserved cysteine through the conserved F or W.

V: TRBV5-5; length: 15; J: TRBJ2-5; CDR3: CASSFPGQGIETQYF
V: TRBV5-1; length: 19; J: TRBJ1-4; CDR3: CASSLDFSDRGQFYEKLFF
V: TRBV7-9; length: 16; J: TRBJ2-3; CDR3: CASSFVNDGYGDAQYF
V: TRBV7-2; length: 16; J: TRBJ2-7; CDR3: CASSLQSGGPSYEQYF
V: TRBV30; length: 12; J: TRBJ2-4; CDR3: CAWSLQKNIQYF
V: TRBV6-6; length: 15; J: TRBJ1-1; CDR3: CASSLTGQGSTEAFF
V: TRBV28; length: 15; J: TRBJ2-2; CDR3: CASIRRERLTGELFF
V: TRBV7-8; length: 16; J: TRBJ2-3; CDR3: CASSFSGGAVSDTQYF
V: TRBV10-3; length: 15; J: TRBJ1-4; CDR3: CAISEEGPANEKLFF
V: TRBV11-2; length: 18; J: TRBJ2-1; CDR3: CASSPGTSGAYSYNEQFF
V: TRBV6-1; length: 12; J: TRBJ1-1; CDR3: CASFDMNTEAFF
V: TRBV6-5; length: 21; J: TRBJ2-7; CDR3: CASSYVAEFTRSSVFPYEQYF
V: TRBV7-2; length: 18; J: .; CDR3: CASSLSVRERAAYNEQYF
V: TRBV19; length: 17; J: TRBJ2-7; CDR3: CVSSTSIRDTKHYEQYF
V: TRBV20-1; length: 12; J: TRBJ1-1; CDR3: CSAREGVTEAFF
V: TRBV29-1; length: 13; J: TRBJ2-1; CDR3: CSAVGQGEETQFF
V: TRBV14; length: 14; J: TRBJ2-1; CDR3: CASQTSGAYNEQFF
V: TRBV2; length: 14; J: TRBJ1-1; CDR3: CASSSQGMNTEAFF
V: TRBV3-1; length: 15; J: TRBJ2-3; CDR3: CASSHRAGVADTQYF
V: TRBV6-6; length: 13; J: TRBJ1-1; CDR3: CASVQGGGTEAFF
V: TRBV10-3; length: 15; J: TRBJ1-2; CDR3: CAISESADANYGYTF
V: TRBV12-3/TRBV12-4; length: 13; J: TRBJ2-3; CDR3: CASSTVIADTQYF
V: TRBV6-2/TRBV6-3; length: 14; J: TRBJ2-7; CDR3: CASQDAGSTYEQYF
V: TRBV18; length: 15; J: TRBJ1-5; CDR3: CASSLSTDRGQPQHF
V: TRBV4-2; length: 15; J: TRBJ2-1; CDR3: CASREVPSSYNEQFF
V: TRBV5-5; length: 13; J: TRBJ2-1; CDR3: CASSLGGGSEQFF
V: TRBV6-5; length: 14; J: TRBJ2-3; CDR3: CASTAGGSTDTQYF
V: TRBV2; length: 14; J: TRBJ2-7; CDR3: CASSGAGNPYEQYF
V: TRBV6-1; length: 16; J: .; CDR3: CASSPWDSRRSYEQYF
V: TRBV7-7; length: 18; J: TRBJ1-1; CDR3: CASSLARVTGEADTEAFF
V: TRBV4-1; length: 16; J: TRBJ2-7; CDR3: CASSQGPRASGDEQYF
V: TRBV30; length: 12; J: TRBJ2-7; CDR3: CAWRKPGYEQYF
V: TRBV21-1; length: 13; J: TRBJ2-1; CDR3: CASSKNGYGEQFF
V: TRBV20-1; length: 15; J: TRBJ1-6; CDR3: CSAFRGTDYRSPLHF
V: TRBV11-2; length: 15; J: TRBJ1-2; CDR3: CASSRGGSPGDGYTF
V: TRBV25-1; length: 12; J: TRBJ1-5; CDR3: CASSESHQPQHF
V: TRBV15; length: 14; J: TRBJ1-1; CDR3: CATSRAGTGTEAFF
V: TRBV7-2; length: 15; J: TRBJ2-2; CDR3: CASSQRGVDTGELFF
V: TRBV3-1; length: 14; J: TRBJ1-2; CDR3: CASSQDLGLHGYTF
V: TRBV2; length: 17; J: TRBJ2-6; CDR3: CASRLQGMGSGANVLTF
V: TRBV27; length: 15; J: TRBJ2-7; CDR3: CASSSPGAVSYEQYF
V: TRBV20-1; length: 17; J: TRBJ2-1; CDR3: CSASGGSGVSSYNEQFF
V: TRBV20-1; length: 17; J: TRBJ2-3; CDR3: CSARGLSSGGYTDTQYF
V: TRBV7-6; length: 15; J: TRBJ2-3; CDR3: CASSLNRVPTDTQYF
V: TRBV27; length: 14; J: TRBJ1-1; CDR3: CASSPTGGSAEAFF